The clone carrying this T cell receptor beta chain was recorded only once. The record originates from a study of blood T cell repertoires in COVID-19. At the level of the study: The United States, Italy and Spain supplied acute and convalescent COVID-19 samples.

In germline, CDR1 is SQVTM, CDR2 ANQGSEA. V was pared by 7 bases and J by 3 bases, with 15 bases between. CDR3 size: 13 residues. Assay: immunoSEQ multiplex PCR; the TCRdb copy retains only in-frame clones and omits some. The repertoire holds roughly 130,000 clones, with about four fifths as singletons. The sequence derives from a woman in her sixties or seventies with acute or convalescent COVID-19. This rearrangement joins TRBV29-1 to TRBJ2-5, with a tentative D call TRBD1 (5 bases). The specimen sequenced was peripheral blood. For the CDR3, the DNA is TGCAGCGGGGTGTGGCAGGGAAAAGAGACCCAGTACTTC. Its protein is CSGVWQGKETQYF.